One and the same sample provided the 10 T cell receptor beta chains below, sequenced in a study of blood T cell repertoires in COVID-19. The repertoire was sequenced with immunoSEQ multiplex PCR; TCRdb's copy has only in-frame clones and lacks some. The sample consists of about 110,000 clones, 88% of them appearing once. Sequencing input: peripheral blood. Receptors were obtained from a human donor in a cohort sampled during active COVID-19.

The rearrangement joins TRBV6-5 to TRBJ1-2; TRBD1 aligns across 8 bases. Trimming at V came to 6 bases and at J to 4 bases, leaving 10 bases not matched to a gene. CDR3 length: 15 amino acids. Germline assignment: CDR1 MNHEY and CDR2 SVGAGI. In DNA form, the CDR3 reads TGTGCCAGCAGGTCCAGGGGGCCAGCCGGCTATGGCTACACCTTC. It specifies CASRSRGPAGYGYTF.

This clone was seen just once. The rearrangement joins TRBV5-4 to TRBJ2-7; 9 bases are a match to TRBD2. Germline values: CDR1 SGHNT, CDR2 YYREEE (reference sequence). The CDR3 totals 15 residues. J gave up 5 bases and V 3 bases, and 9 bases lay outside the gene matches. The CDR3 region is CASSSTSGGVNEQYF. As DNA, the CDR3 is TGTGCCAGCAGCTCGACTAGCGGAGGGGTGAACGAGCAGTACTTC.

V and J are TRBV3-1 (or the pseudogene TRBV3-2) and TRBJ2-7; D is perhaps TRBD2 (7 bases). Germline V gene data show CDR1 as LGHDT and CDR2 as YNNKEL (reference sequence). The CDR3 runs to 18 residues. V was cut by 9 bases and J by 5 bases, with 32 bases left in between. The DNA of the CDR3 is TGTGCCAGAAGGAGGACCACTGAGGGGGAGCGGGATTTCCACGAGCAGTACTTC. Translating it yields CARRRTTEGERDFHEQYF.

The V and J genes are TRBV10-3 and TRBJ1-6; D gene uncertain. The V end was cut by 6 bases, the J end by 5 bases, with 17 bases between. Germline V gene lookup returns CDR1 ENHRY and CDR2 SYGVKD. This CDR3 comprises 16 residues. The CDR3 protein is CAIRDFTSGDNSPLHF. The CDR3 nucleotides are TGTGCCATCAGGGACTTCACCTCGGGAGATAATTCACCCCTCCACTTT.

This clone came up a few times. The chain has TRBV19 and TRBJ2-7; a weak D match, TRBD2 (6 bases). V lost 4 bases and J 3 bases, leaving 10 bases between the germline ends. The CDR3 is 13 residues long. Per the germline V gene, CDR1 is LNHDA and CDR2 is SQIVND (reference sequence). CDR3 protein: CASSRSSDYEQYF. The CDR3 DNA sequence: TGTGCCAGTAGTAGGTCTAGCGACTACGAGCAGTACTTC. Based on the CDR3 plus reference TRBV19 and TRBJ2-7, the full variable domain is DGGITQSPKYLFRKEGQNVTLSCEQNLNHDAMYWYRQDPGQGLRLIYYSQIVNDFQKGDIAEGYSVSREKKESFPLTVTSAQKNPTAFYLCASSRSSDYEQYFGPGTRLTVT.

V usage is TRBV5-1 and J usage is TRBJ2-3; a possible D gene is TRBD2 (6 bases). The ends were cut back, 0 bases at V and 4 bases at J, with 12 bases in the middle. Germline CDR1 and CDR2: SGHRS and YFSETQ. The CDR3 length is 15 residues. The CDR3 loop is CASSLGGTAADTQYF. The CDR3 region has the DNA TGCGCCAGCAGCTTGGGCGGGACGGCGGCAGATACGCAGTATTTT. Full variable domain (missing parts from reference TRBV5-1 and TRBJ2-3): KAGVTQTPRYLIKTRGQQVTLSCSPISGHRSVSWYQQTPGQGLQFLFEYFSETQRNKGNFPGRFSGRQFSNSRSEMNVSTLELGDSALYLCASSLGGTAADTQYFGPGTRLTVL.

In its sample, this clone was seen once. This chain connects TRBV2 to TRBJ2-6; D is unclear. V lost 7 bases and J lost 1, with 8 bases in between. The CDR3 totals 14 residues. The V gene's germline CDR1 is SNHLY and CDR2 FYNNEI. CDR3 sequence (DNA): TGTGCCAGCACCAGAAATTCTGGGGCCAACGTCCTGACTTTC. Translating it yields CASTRNSGANVLTF.

The chain is built from TRBV18 and TRBJ1-1, with 8 bases identical to TRBD1. This CDR3 contains 14 residues. Germline V gene data show CDR1 as KGHSH and CDR2 as LQKENI. The V segment lost 4 bases and the J segment 5 bases; nucleotides outside the gene matches: 6. The CDR3 sequence is CASSRQGIGTEAFF. DNA for the CDR3: TGTGCCAGCTCACGACAGGGGATTGGGACTGAAGCTTTCTTT.

This clone was seen only a few times. V usage is TRBV5-4 and J usage is TRBJ2-7, with D maybe TRBD2 (5 bases). Trimming removed 0 bases at V and 1 base at J, with 14 bases between. CDR3 size: 16 residues. Per germline, CDR1 SGHNT and CDR2 YYREEE (reference sequence). CDR3 loop: CASSLGGRTGSYEQYF. In DNA form, the CDR3 reads TGTGCCAGCAGCTTGGGGGGTAGGACGGGATCCTACGAGCAGTACTTC.

The chain has TRBV2 and TRBJ2-1; TRBD2 matches at 7 bases. J was trimmed by 1 base and V by 2 bases; bases with no gene match: 5. Looked up from germline, CDR1 is SNHLY and CDR2 is FYNNEI. The CDR3 has 16 residues. CDR3 DNA sequence: TGTGCCAGCAGTGAATCTCGGGGGGTTTCCTACAATGAGCAGTTCTTC. It yields the protein CASSESRGVSYNEQFF. Using reference TRBV2 and TRBJ2-1 for the parts outside the CDR3, the full variable domain is EPEVTQTPSHQVTQMGQEVILRCVPISNHLYFYWYRQILGQKVEFLVSFYNNEISEKSEIFDDQFSVERPDGSNFTLKIRSTKLEDSAMYFCASSESRGVSYNEQFFGPGTRLTVL.